This T cell receptor (beta chain) was retrieved from a study of T cells in localized non-small cell lung cancer. Profiling relied on immunoSEQ multiplex PCR, and the TCRdb table lists in-frame clones only, not all of them. The sample includes tens of thousands of clones, about 89% of them seen just once. Germline V lookup: CDR1 SGHTA, CDR2 FQGTGA. The CDR3 has 15 residues. The V end was cut by 5 bases, the J end by 2 bases, with 14 bases between. Whole-study findings and limits: A denser population of T cells in blood accompanied longer overall survival. Adjacent lung tissue had a median 57 of the top 100 clones found in the tumor. Because sequencing included only one region (of the tumor), heterogeneity remains possible. Tumor showed lower T cell clonality than uninvolved adjacent lung, where it was highest.

Details on this clone: What it binds is not known.

This material consisted of peripheral blood, taken before any cancer treatment. The chain has TRBV7-3 and TRBJ2-3; D perhaps matches TRBD2 (5 bases). This sequence originates from a female donor over 55 with stage I lung adenocarcinoma. CDR3 in amino acids: CASSPGLQPTDTQYF. In DNA form, the CDR3 reads TGTGCCAGCAGCCCCGGACTCCAGCCCACAGATACGCAGTATTTT. The full variable domain, completed using reference TRBV7-3 and TRBJ2-3, is GAGVSQTPSNKVTEKGKYVELRCDPISGHTALYWYRQSLGQGPEFLIYFQGTGAADDSGLPNDRFFAVRPEGSVSTLKIQRTERGDSAVYLCASSPGLQPTDTQYFGPGTRLTVL.